The sequence of this T cell receptor (beta chain) was determined in a study of blood T cell repertoires in COVID-19 (dated by TCRdb to the early 2020s). Some background on the complete study: Samples covering the acute and convalescent phases of COVID-19 were provided by collaborators in the United States, Italy and Spain. Samples came from the ongoing ImmuneRACE study (first 160 participants) plus 1,254 subjects from 6 global collaborators. Nearly every sample came with metadata listing a de-identified subject ID, COVID-19 status, age in years and sex. The dataset comprised deeply sampled blood TCRbeta repertoires from subjects exposed to, actively infected with, or recovered from COVID-19. A freely available public database, intended as a resource for researchers studying the immune response to SARS-CoV-2, is where the repertoires were released. Where available, HLA class I and class II types were taken from metadata supplied by the sample provider and were not determined by assay-based typing. The material from the prospective study consisted of cDNA or gDNA derived from T cells, B-cell-depleted T cells, or PBMCs. Overall study results and their limits: How much clinical and demographic metadata was included differed by source and by participant, and the metadata was provided uncurated.

TCRbeta CDR3 regions were amplified from genomic DNA by means of the immunoSEQ Assay, a bias-controlled multiplex PCR. The paper's processing steps were these. Within the assay, amplification of reference gene primers was used to estimate how many nucleated cells each sample contained. To quantify the absolute abundance of each unique TCRbeta CDR3 rearrangement, sequence reads were collapsed and filtered. For each sample, productive Simpson clonality was calculated as the square root of Simpson's diversity index over productive rearrangements. The table comes from immuneACCESS by way of TCRdb, which keeps in-frame sequences with V and J called. Part of the clones is missing from these tables; in studies checked, under half for an unresolved V gene and the rest for unknown reasons. V and J calls plus clone size are reproduced from that table; the DNA served to infer D and trimming. Counted in this sample were about 190,000 clones; roughly four fifths of them appeared once. The top ten hold roughly 14% of the sample.

The CDR3 numbers 15 residues from cysteine through phenylalanine. Only CDR3 DNA remains: 45 bases, in frame from the first base. For CDR1 and CDR2, the germline V gene lists WSHSY and SAAADI. The V end gives up 7 bases and the J end 7 bases, leaving 10 bases in the junction not matched to a gene. Samples from volunteer blood donors who had recovered from COVID-19 were contributed by a second Seattle source. Collaborating institutions collected whole blood in K2EDTA tubes following their own protocols. For TCRbeta analysis, collaborator samples were shipped as frozen whole blood, as isolated PBMCs, or as DNA extracted from either sample type. On this clone: The target of this receptor is not known. Base qualities are not recorded, but no much larger clone differs from it by a single base.

The chain is assembled from TRBV10-2 and TRBJ1-5, and 10 junctional nucleotides match TRBD1. The receptor was isolated from a man aged 50-59 years who had recovered from COVID-19. The source material was peripheral blood. At the DNA level, the sequence is TGCGCCAGCAACTCCGACAGGGGGCTTGGGCAGCCCCAGCATTTT. The encoded protein is CASNSDRGLGQPQHF.